A single sample is the source of the 23 T cell receptor beta chains below, sequenced in a study of blood T cell repertoires in COVID-19. Libraries were prepared by immunoSEQ multiplex PCR; TCRdb keeps only in-frame clonotypes and omits some of them. The table includes 110,000 to 150,000 clones, roughly 80% detected once. Specimen: peripheral blood. The receptors derive from a human donor in a cohort sampled during active COVID-19.

The chain combines TRBV19 with TRBJ2-1; TRBD2 agrees at 9 bases. CDR1 and CDR2 (germline): LNHDA, SQIVND (reference sequence). The V segment lost 3 bases and the J segment 7 bases; nucleotides outside the gene matches: 16. This CDR3 is built from 18 residues. The CDR3 DNA is TGTGCCAGTAGTATCCCCTCAGGGGTAGCGGGGGCGGGAAATGAGCAGTTCTTC. Translating it yields CASSIPSGVAGAGNEQFF.

This clone was recorded a few times. The genes are TRBV18 and TRBJ1-6; 8 bases agree with TRBD1. Trimming took 4 bases from V and 2 from J; bases not matched to a gene: 1. CDR3 length: 15 residues. From germline, CDR1 is KGHSH and CDR2 LQKENI. Here the CDR3 reads CASSQQGAYNSPLHF. Written as DNA, the CDR3 is TGTGCCAGCTCACAACAGGGGGCCTATAATTCACCCCTCCACTTT.

The chain uses TRBV12-3 or TRBV12-4 and TRBJ2-5; TRBD2 matches 9 bases. This CDR3 spans 13 amino acids. The trim removed 5 bases at V and 6 bases at J, leaving 4 bases unmatched. CDR3 in DNA: TGTGCCAGCAGTCTAAGCGGGGGGAAGACCCAGTACTTC. This codes for CASSLSGGKTQYF.

This chain links TRBV9 with TRBJ1-5; D is possibly TRBD1 (6 bases). The CDR3 runs to 14 residues. From germline, CDR1 is SGDLS and CDR2 YYNGEE. Trimming shortened V by 7 bases and J by 0 bases, and 11 bases separated the two germline ends. This CDR3 is CASSDSYSNQPQHF. CDR3 nucleotide sequence: TGTGCCAGCTCGGACAGTTATAGCAATCAGCCCCAGCATTTT. The whole variable domain, remainder taken from reference TRBV9 and TRBJ1-5, is DSGVTQTPKHLITATGQRVTLRCSPRSGDLSVYWYQQSLDQGLQFLIQYYNGEERAKGNILERFSAQQFPDLHSELNLSSLELGDSALYFCASSDSYSNQPQHFGDGTRLSIL.

J is TRBJ2-3 and V is TRBV6-5; D might be TRBD1 (6 bases). The CDR3 runs 14 residues. In germline, CDR1 is MNHEY, CDR2 SVGAGI. Trimming took off 8 bases at V and 3 bases at J, with 15 bases between the two ends. The CDR3 loop is CASGRQGWTDTQYF. The CDR3 DNA sequence: TGTGCCAGCGGTCGGCAGGGGTGGACAGATACGCAGTATTTT.

The chain uses TRBV30 and TRBJ1-2; D call uncertain. V lost 2 bases and J 5 bases, leaving 9 bases between the germline ends. Germline CDR1 and CDR2: GTSNPN and SVGIG (reference sequence). The CDR3 consists of 12 residues. CDR3 coding DNA: TGTGCCTGGAGTAGTTCGGGGTATGGCTACACCTTC. Its protein is CAWSSSGYGYTF. Based on the CDR3 plus reference TRBV30 and TRBJ1-2, the full variable domain is SQTIHQWPATLVQPVGSPLSLECTVEGTSNPNLYWYRQAAGRGLQLLFYSVGIGQISSEVPQNLSASRPQDRQFILSSKKLLLSDSGFYLCAWSSSGYGYTFGSGTRLTVV.

The chain recombines TRBV2 with TRBJ1-3; D ambiguous. V dropped 6 bases and J dropped 2 bases, with 17 bases sitting between them. The CDR3 totals 16 residues. Germline assignment: CDR1 SNHLY and CDR2 FYNNEI. The CDR3 nucleotides are TGTGCCAGCAGGGAAAGAGGGCCGACTGCTGGAAACACCATATATTTT. Protein sequence: CASRERGPTAGNTIYF.

The chain is built from TRBV9 and TRBJ2-3, with 9 nucleotides matching TRBD1. Unmatched junction bases numbered 5, after V lost 1 base and J lost 2 bases. Germline loops: CDR1 SGDLS, CDR2 YYNGEE. The CDR3 sequence is 16 residues long. For the CDR3, the DNA is TGTGCCAGCAGCGTAAGAGGACAGGGGATCACAGATACGCAGTATTTT. Translated: CASSVRGQGITDTQYF.

V gene TRBV2 combines with J gene TRBJ2-5, with TRBD2 as a possible D gene (6 bases). The CDR3 length is 13 residues. V gave up 3 bases and J gave up 5 bases, with 10 bases separating them. From germline, CDR1 is SNHLY and CDR2 FYNNEI. The CDR3 DNA reads TGTGCCAGCAGTGACGGGCTAGCGGAGACCCAGTACTTC. It encodes CASSDGLAETQYF.

V usage is TRBV9 and J usage is TRBJ1-6; 8 bases match TRBD1. CDR3 length: 15 residues. V trimming: 4 bases; J trimming: 9 bases; junction bases outside the gene matches: 9. The V gene's germline CDR1 is SGDLS and CDR2 YYNGEE. The CDR3 is CASSPTPDRVSPLHF. Here the CDR3 DNA reads TGTGCCAGCAGCCCCACCCCGGACAGGGTTTCACCCCTCCACTTT.

V and J are TRBV9 and TRBJ2-2; 10 nucleotides line up with TRBD1. Germline CDR1 is SGDLS and CDR2 is YYNGEE. The CDR3 has 16 amino acids. J was trimmed by 7 bases and V by 1 base; bases with no gene match: 7. The CDR3 nucleotides read TGTGCCAGCAGCGTAAGCGACAGGGGGCCGGACGGGGAGCTGTTTTTT. Translating gives CASSVSDRGPDGELFF.

This clone came up a few times. This chain links TRBV4-3 with TRBJ1-5; D is ambiguous. Germline V gene sequence: CDR1 LGHNA, CDR2 YSLEER. The length of the CDR3 is 14 residues. V lost 0 bases and J lost 5, with 8 bases in between. The CDR3 region is CASSQDPFDQPQHF. The CDR3 DNA is TGCGCCAGCAGCCAAGATCCTTTTGATCAGCCCCAGCATTTT.

The CDR3 DNA follows: TGCGCCAGCAGCCTTTGGACAGGGGGATCTGGGGCCAACGTCCTGACTTTC. It specifies CASSLWTGGSGANVLTF. This rearrangement joins TRBV5-1 to TRBJ2-6; the match to TRBD1 covers 10 bases. Per the germline V gene, CDR1 is SGHRS and CDR2 is YFSETQ. The V gene end was trimmed by 4 bases and the J gene end by 1 base; junction bases not matched to a gene: 5. The CDR3 covers 17 residues.

The CDR3 DNA is TGTGCCAGCAGTTTGGAGATGAACACTGAAGCTTTCTTT. This sequence encodes CASSLEMNTEAFF. The rearrangement joins TRBV12-3 or TRBV12-4 to TRBJ1-1, with no clear D. Trimming removed 3 bases at V and 0 bases at J, with 5 bases between. This CDR3 is 13 amino acids long.

The chain has TRBV19 and TRBJ1-1; no clear D. The CDR3 runs to 16 residues. CDR1 and CDR2 from the germline V gene are LNHDA and SQIVND (reference sequence). V dropped 1 base and J dropped 6 bases, with 18 bases sitting between them. The CDR3 loop reads CASSIAGQPGRPEAFF. As DNA, the CDR3 is TGTGCCAGTAGTATAGCCGGGCAGCCGGGAAGGCCTGAAGCTTTCTTT.

The J gene is TRBJ2-5, the V gene TRBV19; TRBD1 aligns across 8 bases. CDR1 and CDR2 (germline): LNHDA, SQIVND (reference sequence). CDR3 length: 17 residues. V shed 2 bases, J shed 3 bases, and the junction held 11 bases outside the gene matches. This CDR3 is CASSILPTGVGEETQYF. The DNA for the CDR3 is TGTGCCAGTAGTATACTTCCGACAGGGGTGGGAGAAGAGACCCAGTACTTC.

CDR3 loop: CASSIGGGPSSYNEQFF. CDR3 sequence (DNA): TGTGCCAGTAGTATCGGTGGGGGCCCGAGCTCCTACAATGAGCAGTTCTTC. The V call is TRBV19, the J call TRBJ2-1; possibly TRBD1 for D (6 bases). Germline V gene data show CDR1 as LNHDA and CDR2 as SQIVND (reference sequence). Trimming cost V 3 bases and J 0 bases, with 15 bases left between them. The CDR3 extends over 17 amino acids.

This chain links TRBV20-1 with TRBJ1-1; D may be TRBD1 (6 bases). Per germline, CDR1 DFQATT and CDR2 SNEGSKA (reference sequence). Trimming stripped 6 bases from V and 4 bases from J, with 9 bases between. The CDR3 covers 11 residues. The CDR3 protein is CSASDSTEAFF. CDR3 nucleotides: TGCAGTGCCTCGGACAGCACTGAAGCTTTCTTT.

The chain couples TRBV2 to TRBJ1-6; 11 bases align to TRBD1. The CDR3 has 15 residues. The junction had 2 bases not matched to a gene; V was cut back by 1 base and J by 9 bases. CDR1 is SNHLY, CDR2 FYNNEI, per germline. The CDR3 spells CASSEEGTGGSPLHF. The CDR3 DNA reads as TGTGCCAGCAGTGAAGAAGGGACAGGGGGTTCACCCCTCCACTTT. The variable domain in full, completed from reference TRBV2 and TRBJ1-6, reads EPEVTQTPSHQVTQMGQEVILRCVPISNHLYFYWYRQILGQKVEFLVSFYNNEISEKSEIFDDQFSVERPDGSNFTLKIRSTKLEDSAMYFCASSEEGTGGSPLHFGNGTRLTVT.

The gene calls are TRBV6-2 or TRBV6-3 and TRBJ2-7, with D tentatively TRBD1 (5 bases). CDR3 length equals 13 residues. V was clipped by 6 bases and J by 2 bases, with 11 bases between them. Germline assignment: CDR1 MNHEY and CDR2 SVGEGT. CDR3 protein: CASSRQSTYEQYF. The CDR3 DNA follows: TGTGCCAGCAGCAGACAGAGCACCTACGAGCAGTACTTC.

The chain combines TRBV7-3 with TRBJ2-7; 8 bases line up with TRBD2. The junction had 3 bases not matched to a gene; V was cut back by 3 bases and J by 2 bases. The CDR3 consists of 14 residues. Germline V lookup: CDR1 SGHTA, CDR2 FQGTGA. The CDR3 here is CASSLAGGPYEQYF. The DNA of the CDR3 is TGTGCCAGCAGCTTGGCGGGGGGCCCCTACGAGCAGTACTTC.

The chain has TRBV18 and TRBJ2-6; TRBD1 aligns across 7 bases. V trimming: 4 bases; J trimming: 4 bases; junction bases outside the gene matches: 4. Germline lookup yields CDR1 KGHSH and CDR2 LQKENI. CDR3 length: 15 residues. The CDR3 bases are TGTGCCAGCTCACGACAGGGCATGGGGGCCAACGTCCTGACTTTC. Amino acid sequence: CASSRQGMGANVLTF.

The chain links TRBV29-1 to TRBJ2-7; 7 bases match TRBD1. Germline CDR1 SQVTM, CDR2 ANQGSEA. CDR3 length equals 14 residues. V trimming: 6 bases; J trimming: 1 base; junction bases outside the gene matches: 9. CDR3 in amino acids: CSVDPGTDSYEQYF. The CDR3 DNA reads as TGCAGCGTGGACCCCGGGACAGATTCCTACGAGCAGTACTTC.